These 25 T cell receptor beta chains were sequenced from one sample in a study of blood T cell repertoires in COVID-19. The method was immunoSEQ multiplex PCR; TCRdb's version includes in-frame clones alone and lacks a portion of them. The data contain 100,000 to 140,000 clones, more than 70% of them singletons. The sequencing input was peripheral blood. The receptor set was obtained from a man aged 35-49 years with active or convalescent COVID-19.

The CDR3 spells CSVGGLAGGVVNEQFF. The CDR3 DNA reads TGCAGCGTGGGGGGTCTAGCGGGAGGGGTCGTCAATGAGCAGTTCTTC. The J gene is TRBJ2-1, the V gene TRBV29-1; TRBD2 matches 12 bases. The CDR3 sequence is 16 residues long. Germline CDR1 and CDR2: SQVTM and ANQGSEA. V gave up 6 bases and J gave up 6 bases; unmatched junction bases: 12.

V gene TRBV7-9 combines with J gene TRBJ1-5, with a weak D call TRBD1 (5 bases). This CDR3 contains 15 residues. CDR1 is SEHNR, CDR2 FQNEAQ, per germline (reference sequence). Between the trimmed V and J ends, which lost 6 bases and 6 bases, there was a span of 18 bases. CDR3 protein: CASSPDWGEGQPQHF. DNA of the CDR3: TGTGCCAGCAGTCCTGATTGGGGGGAAGGTCAGCCCCAGCATTTT.

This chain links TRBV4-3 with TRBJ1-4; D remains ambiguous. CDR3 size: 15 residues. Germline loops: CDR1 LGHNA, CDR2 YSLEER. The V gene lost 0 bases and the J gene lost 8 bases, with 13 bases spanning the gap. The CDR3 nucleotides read TGCGCCAGCAGCCAAGAAATAGGGTCGGGGGAAAAACTGTTTTTT. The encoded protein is CASSQEIGSGEKLFF.

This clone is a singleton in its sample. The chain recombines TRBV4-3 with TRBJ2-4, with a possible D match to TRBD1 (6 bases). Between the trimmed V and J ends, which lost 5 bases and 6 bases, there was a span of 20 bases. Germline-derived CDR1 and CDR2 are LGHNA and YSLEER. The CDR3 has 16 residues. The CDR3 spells CASSTEGIGTPNIQYF. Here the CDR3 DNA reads TGCGCCAGCAGCACTGAGGGGATTGGGACACCAAACATTCAGTACTTC.

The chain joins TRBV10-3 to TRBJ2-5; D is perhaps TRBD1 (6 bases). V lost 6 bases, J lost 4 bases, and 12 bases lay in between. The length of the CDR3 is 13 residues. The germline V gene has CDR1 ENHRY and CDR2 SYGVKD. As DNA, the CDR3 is TGTGCCATCAGCTACAGGGAGCGAGAGACCCAGTACTTC. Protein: CAISYRERETQYF.

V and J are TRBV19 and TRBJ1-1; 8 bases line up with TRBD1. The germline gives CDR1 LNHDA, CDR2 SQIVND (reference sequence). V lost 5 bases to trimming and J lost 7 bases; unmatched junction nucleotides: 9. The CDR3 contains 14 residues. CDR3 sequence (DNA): TGTGCCAGTAGTTTACCGGGACAGGCCAGTGAAGCTTTCTTT. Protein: CASSLPGQASEAFF.

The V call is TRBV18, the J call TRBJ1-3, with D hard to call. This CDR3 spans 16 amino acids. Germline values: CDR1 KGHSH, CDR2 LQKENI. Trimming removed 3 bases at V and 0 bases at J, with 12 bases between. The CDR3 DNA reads TGTGCCAGCTCACCGGTGGCCTCAAGCTCTGGAAACACCATATATTTT. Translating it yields CASSPVASSSGNTIYF.

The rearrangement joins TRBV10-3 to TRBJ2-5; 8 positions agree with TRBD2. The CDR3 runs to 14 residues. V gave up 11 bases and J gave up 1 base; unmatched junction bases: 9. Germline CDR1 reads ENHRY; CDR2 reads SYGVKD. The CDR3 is CASRGGLSQETQYF. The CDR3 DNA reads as TGTGCCTCACGGGGGGGGCTTAGCCAAGAGACCCAGTACTTC.

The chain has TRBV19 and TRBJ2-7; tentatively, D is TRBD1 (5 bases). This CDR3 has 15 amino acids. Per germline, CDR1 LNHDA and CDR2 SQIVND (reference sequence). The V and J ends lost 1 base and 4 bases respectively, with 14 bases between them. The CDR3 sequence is CASSIASQAVYEQYF. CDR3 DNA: TGTGCCAGTAGTATAGCGTCACAGGCGGTGTACGAGCAGTACTTC.

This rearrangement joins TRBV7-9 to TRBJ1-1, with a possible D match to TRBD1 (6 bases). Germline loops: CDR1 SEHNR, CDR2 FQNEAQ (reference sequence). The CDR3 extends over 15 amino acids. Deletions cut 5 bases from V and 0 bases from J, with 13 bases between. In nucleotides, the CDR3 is TGTGCCAGCAGCCCCAGACAGGCACTGAACACTGAAGCTTTCTTT. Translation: CASSPRQALNTEAFF. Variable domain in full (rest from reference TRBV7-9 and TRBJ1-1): DTGVSQNPRHKITKRGQNVTFRCDPISEHNRLYWYRQTLGQGPEFLTYFQNEAQLEKSRLLSDRFSAERPKGSFSTLEIQRTEQGDSAMYLCASSPRQALNTEAFFGQGTRLTVV.

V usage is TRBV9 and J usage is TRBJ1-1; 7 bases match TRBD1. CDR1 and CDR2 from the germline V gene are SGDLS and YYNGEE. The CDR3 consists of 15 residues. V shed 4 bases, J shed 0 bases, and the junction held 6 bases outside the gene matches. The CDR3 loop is CASSPRQGMNTEAFF. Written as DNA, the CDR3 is TGTGCCAGCAGCCCCCGACAGGGTATGAACACTGAAGCTTTCTTT. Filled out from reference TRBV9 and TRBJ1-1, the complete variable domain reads DSGVTQTPKHLITATGQRVTLRCSPRSGDLSVYWYQQSLDQGLQFLIQYYNGEERAKGNILERFSAQQFPDLHSELNLSSLELGDSALYFCASSPRQGMNTEAFFGQGTRLTVV.

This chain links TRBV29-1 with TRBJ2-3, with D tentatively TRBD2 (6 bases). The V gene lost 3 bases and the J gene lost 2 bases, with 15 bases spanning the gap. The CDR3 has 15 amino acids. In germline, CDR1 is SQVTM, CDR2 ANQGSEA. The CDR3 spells CSVDPGREVTDTQYF. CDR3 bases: TGCAGCGTTGATCCCGGCAGGGAGGTCACAGATACGCAGTATTTT.

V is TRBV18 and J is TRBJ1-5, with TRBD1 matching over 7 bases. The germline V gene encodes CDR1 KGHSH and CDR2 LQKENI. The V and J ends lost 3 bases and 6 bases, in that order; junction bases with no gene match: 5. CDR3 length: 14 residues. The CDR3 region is CASSPDRVIQPQHF. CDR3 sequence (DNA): TGTGCCAGCTCACCTGACAGGGTTATTCAGCCCCAGCATTTT.

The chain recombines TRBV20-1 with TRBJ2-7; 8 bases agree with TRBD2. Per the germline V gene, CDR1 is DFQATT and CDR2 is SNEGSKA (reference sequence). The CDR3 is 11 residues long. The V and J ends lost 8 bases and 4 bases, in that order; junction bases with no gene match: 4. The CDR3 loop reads CSSGRAYEQYF. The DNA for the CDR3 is TGCAGTTCCGGGAGGGCATACGAGCAGTACTTC.

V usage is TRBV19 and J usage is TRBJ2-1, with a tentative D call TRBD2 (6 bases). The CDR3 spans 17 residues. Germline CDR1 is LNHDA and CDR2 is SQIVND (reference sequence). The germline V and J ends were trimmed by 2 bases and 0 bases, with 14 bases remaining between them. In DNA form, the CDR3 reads TGTGCCAGTAGTATACCGGGACTTCCTGGCTCCTACAATGAGCAGTTCTTC. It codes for CASSIPGLPGSYNEQFF.

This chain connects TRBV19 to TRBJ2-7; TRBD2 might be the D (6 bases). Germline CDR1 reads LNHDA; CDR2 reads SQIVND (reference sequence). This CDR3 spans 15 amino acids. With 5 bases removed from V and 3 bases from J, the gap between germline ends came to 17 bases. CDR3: CASSGLRGLIYEQYF. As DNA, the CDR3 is TGTGCCAGTAGTGGTCTCCGGGGACTGATCTACGAGCAGTACTTC.

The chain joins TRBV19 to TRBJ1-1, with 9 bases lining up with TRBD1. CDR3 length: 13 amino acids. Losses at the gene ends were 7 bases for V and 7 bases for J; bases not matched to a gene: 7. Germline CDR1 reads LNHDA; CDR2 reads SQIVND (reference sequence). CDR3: CASISGQGLEAFF. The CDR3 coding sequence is TGTGCCAGTATATCAGGACAGGGGCTTGAAGCTTTCTTT.

CDR3 DNA: TGTGCCATCAGTGCCCGGGATCCGAACACTGAAGCTTTCTTT. Translated, it gives CAISARDPNTEAFF. The gene calls are TRBV10-3 and TRBJ1-1; D unresolved. V shed 4 bases and J shed 1 base, with 10 bases lying between them. CDR3 length: 14 amino acids. Per germline, CDR1 ENHRY and CDR2 SYGVKD.

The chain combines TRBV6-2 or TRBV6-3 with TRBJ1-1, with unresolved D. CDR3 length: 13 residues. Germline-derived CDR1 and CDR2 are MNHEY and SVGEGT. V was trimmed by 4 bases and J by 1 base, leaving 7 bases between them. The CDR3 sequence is CASSSQANTEAFF. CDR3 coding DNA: TGTGCCAGCAGTTCTCAGGCGAACACTGAAGCTTTCTTT.

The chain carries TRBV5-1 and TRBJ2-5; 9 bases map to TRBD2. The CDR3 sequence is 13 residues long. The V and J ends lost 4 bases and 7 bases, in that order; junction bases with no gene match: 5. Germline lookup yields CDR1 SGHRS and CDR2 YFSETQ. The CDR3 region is CASSTETSGTQYF. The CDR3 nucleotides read TGCGCCAGCAGCACCGAGACTAGCGGGACCCAGTACTTC.

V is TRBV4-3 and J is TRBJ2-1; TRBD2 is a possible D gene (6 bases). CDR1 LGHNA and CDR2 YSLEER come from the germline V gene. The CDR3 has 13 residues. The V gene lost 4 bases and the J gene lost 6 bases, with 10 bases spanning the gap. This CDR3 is CASSPLATNEQFF. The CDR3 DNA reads TGCGCCAGCAGCCCCCTAGCGACCAATGAGCAGTTCTTC.

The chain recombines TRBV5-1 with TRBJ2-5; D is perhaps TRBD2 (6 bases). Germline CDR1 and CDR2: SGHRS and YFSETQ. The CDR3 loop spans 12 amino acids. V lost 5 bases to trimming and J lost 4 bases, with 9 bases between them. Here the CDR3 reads CASRQEGETQYF. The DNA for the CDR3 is TGCGCCAGCAGACAGGAGGGAGAGACCCAGTACTTC.

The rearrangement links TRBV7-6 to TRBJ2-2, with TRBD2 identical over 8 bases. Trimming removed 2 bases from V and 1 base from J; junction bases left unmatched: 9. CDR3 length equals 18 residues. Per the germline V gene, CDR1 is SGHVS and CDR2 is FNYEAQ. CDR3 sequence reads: CASSLRAGASLNTGELFF. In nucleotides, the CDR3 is TGTGCCAGCAGCTTACGAGCGGGGGCGTCCCTGAACACCGGGGAGCTGTTTTTT. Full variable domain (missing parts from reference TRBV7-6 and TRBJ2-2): GAGVSQSPRYKVTKRGQDVALRCDPISGHVSLYWYRQALGQGPEFLTYFNYEAQQDKSGLPNDRFSAERPEGSISTLTIQRTEQRDSAMYRCASSLRAGASLNTGELFFGEGSRLTVL.

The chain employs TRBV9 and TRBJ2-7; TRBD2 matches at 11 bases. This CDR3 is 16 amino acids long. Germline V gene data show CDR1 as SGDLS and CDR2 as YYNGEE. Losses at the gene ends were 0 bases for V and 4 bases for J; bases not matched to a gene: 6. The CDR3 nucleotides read TGTGCCAGCAGCGTAGATGCTAGCGGGAGGATTTACGAGCAGTACTTC. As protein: CASSVDASGRIYEQYF.

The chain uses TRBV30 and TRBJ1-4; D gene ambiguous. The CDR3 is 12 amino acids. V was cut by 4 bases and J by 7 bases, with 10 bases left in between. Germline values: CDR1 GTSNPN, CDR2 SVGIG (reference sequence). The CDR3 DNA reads TGTGCCTGGAAACGGGGAGTTGAAAAACTGTTTTTT. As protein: CAWKRGVEKLFF.